These T cell receptor beta chains were read from a single sample in a study of long-term antiretroviral therapy in people with HIV. The data were produced by immunoSEQ multiplex PCR, yet TCRdb's version contains in-frame clones alone and is incomplete. The table records approximately 26,000 clones, around 83% of them present only once. Sample: unsorted PBMCs, taken 0.4 years after starting antiretroviral therapy. The receptors shown here come from a young man with HIV. The CDR3 runs from the conserved cysteine through the conserved F or W. A D gene is named only where the DNA matches it firmly. Rows give clone size only sometimes, using once, few, many, or a class for an expanded clone.

size	D	V	J	DNA	CDR3
NA	NA	TRBV9	TRBJ2-3	TGTGCCAGCAGCGTAGGAGTAGATACGCAGTATTTT	CASSVGVDTQYF
few	NA	TRBV5-1	TRBJ1-1	TGCGCCAGCAGCTTGGAGGGCGGGCGGACTGAAGCTTTCTTT	CASSLEGGRTEAFF
NA	NA	TRBV4-3	TRBJ2-1	TGCGCCAGCAGCCAACAGCGGAGCTCCTACAATGAGCAGTTCTTC	CASSQQRSSYNEQFF
NA	NA	TRBV28	TRBJ1-5	TGTGCCAGCACCCCTCAGGGTTGGTCCAATCAGCCCCAGCATTTT	CASTPQGWSNQPQHF
NA	TRBD1	TRBV27	TRBJ2-7	TGTGCCAGCAGTCCGCGGACAGGGATCGAGCAGTACTTC	CASSPRTGIEQYF
NA	NA	TRBV9	TRBJ1-1	TGTGCCAGCAGCAAATACAGAGACATGAACACTGAAGCTTTCTTT	CASSKYRDMNTEAFF
NA	NA	TRBV6-6	TRBJ1-5	TGTGCCAGCAGTTACTCGTATCGGGGTAGGGATCAGCCCCAGCATTTT	CASSYSYRGRDQPQHF
few	NA	TRBV27	TRBJ1-2	TGTGCCAGCAGACGCTCTACAGGGAGCTATGGCTACACCTTC	CASRRSTGSYGYTF
once	NA	TRBV9	TRBJ1-4	TGTGCCAGCAGCGCACCCTCACCTCACCTGTTTTTT	CASSAPSPHLFF
few	NA	TRBV13	TRBJ1-5	TGTGCCAGCAGCTTGGGGTTTGGACAGCCCCAGCATTTT	CASSLGFGQPQHF
NA	TRBD2	TRBV11-3	TRBJ2-1	TGTGCCAGCAGCTTCGCCGGGACTAGCGGGAGGTATGAGCAGTTCTTC	CASSFAGTSGRYEQFF
NA	NA	TRBV11-2	TRBJ1-2	TGTGCCAGCAGCTTATTGAAGGGGGTCTATGGCTACACCTTC	CASSLLKGVYGYTF
NA	TRBD2	TRBV19	TRBJ2-2	TGTGCCAGCGGGACTAGCCGCGGGGAGCTGTTTTTT	CASGTSRGELFF
NA	TRBD1	TRBV6-1	TRBJ2-3	TGTGCCAGCAGTGAATCTCCGGGACAGGGAAGAGATACGCAGTATTTT	CASSESPGQGRDTQYF
once	NA	TRBV29-1	TRBJ2-7	TGCAGCGTATTGACAGGCAGCTCCTACGAGCAGTACTTC	CSVLTGSSYEQYF
NA	NA	TRBV28	TRBJ1-5	TGTGCCAGCAGAGTCCCCGACAGCGGTCAGCCCCAGCATTTT	CASRVPDSGQPQHF
NA	TRBD1	TRBV9	TRBJ2-1	TGTGCCAGCAGCGTAGAAGGCAGGGGGAACAATGAGCAGTTCTTC	CASSVEGRGNNEQFF
large	NA	TRBV19	TRBJ2-3	TGTGCCAGTTCACTTCGGGACCGCTTCACAGATACGCAGTATTTT	CASSLRDRFTDTQYF
NA	NA	TRBV7-7	TRBJ2-1	TGTGCTAGCAGCTTAGGCCTAGATTCCTACAATGAGCAGTTCTTC	CASSLGLDSYNEQFF
NA	NA	TRBV27	TRBJ1-2	TGTGCCAGCAGTTTATCGAAGGGCTCAAGAGCTAACTATGGCTACACCTTC	CASSLSKGSRANYGYTF
NA	TRBD1	TRBV19	TRBJ1-5	TGTGCCAGTAGTGCCTTTCCGGGACAGGGAGATCAGCCCCAGCATTTT	CASSAFPGQGDQPQHF
once	TRBD1	TRBV2	TRBJ2-2	TGTGCCATCATAGGGACAGCTCCCCTGAACACCGGGGAGCTGTTTTTT	CAIIGTAPLNTGELFF
NA	TRBD1	TRBV28	TRBJ2-7	TGTGCCAGCAGTTTACGACAGGGGGCAAGGGAGCAGTACTTC	CASSLRQGAREQYF
NA	NA	TRBV5-1	TRBJ1-1	TGCGCCAGCAGCTTAAAGTTGGGGAACACTGAAGCTTTCTTT	CASSLKLGNTEAFF
once	NA	TRBV27	TRBJ2-1	TGTGCCAGCAGCCCCAGGAGCTCCTACAATGAGCAGTTCTTC	CASSPRSSYNEQFF
NA	NA	TRBV9	TRBJ1-4	TGTGCCAGCAGCCTTGGGGGTCTAGCTAATGAAAAACTGTTTTTT	CASSLGGLANEKLFF
once	TRBD2	TRBV28	TRBJ2-3	TGTGCCAGCAGACGCCCCCGTCCTATAGCGGGAGGGCCGTCAGATACGCAGTATTTT	CASRRPRPIAGGPSDTQYF
once	NA	TRBV18	TRBJ1-1	TGTGCCAGCTCACCGCGATCAGGCGGGGGTGAAGCTTTCTTT	CASSPRSGGGEAFF
NA	TRBD1	TRBV11-2	TRBJ2-1	TGTGCCAGCAGCCCTCGGGACAGTTACAATGAGCAGTTCTTC	CASSPRDSYNEQFF
NA	TRBD2	TRBV7-2	TRBJ2-3	TGTGCCAGCAGCTTAGATACTAGCGGAATAACAGATACGCAGTATTTT	CASSLDTSGITDTQYF
once	NA	TRBV18	TRBJ1-2	TGTGCCAGCTCACCCCCCGGGGGCAGCGCCTTAAACTATGGCTACACCTTC	CASSPPGGSALNYGYTF
once	TRBD1	TRBV9	TRBJ1-4	TGTGCCAGCAGTGCAGGGGGCTTGGGTGAAAAACTGTTTTTT	CASSAGGLGEKLFF
NA	NA	TRBV6-5	TRBJ1-1	TGTGCCAGCAGACCCCCGCCCGGAATGAACACTGAAGCTTTCTTT	CASRPPPGMNTEAFF
once	TRBD1	TRBV19	TRBJ2-1	TGTGCCAGTACCCTATCAGGGGGCCCCCTCTACAATGAGCAGTTCTTC	CASTLSGGPLYNEQFF
NA	NA	TRBV28	TRBJ2-1	TGTGCCAGCAGTTTCCTAAGGGAGACAGTCAATGAGCAGTTCTTC	CASSFLRETVNEQFF
NA	NA	TRBV7-6	TRBJ1-2	TGTGCCAGCAGCTCCCGGGGGAGCTTCTATGGCTACACCTTC	CASSSRGSFYGYTF
NA	TRBD2	TRBV9	TRBJ2-7	TGTGCCAGCAGCGTAGTGGCACTAGCGGGAGATGACGAGCAGTACTTC	CASSVVALAGDDEQYF
NA	NA	TRBV7-2	TRBJ1-1	TGTGCCAGCAGCTTAAGTTTCGTGAAAGGGCGGGGCACTGAAGCTTTCTTT	CASSLSFVKGRGTEAFF
NA	TRBD1	TRBV6-6	TRBJ1-2	TGTGCCAGCAGTTTCGACAGGGGGCAAAACTATGGCTACACCTTC	CASSFDRGQNYGYTF
NA	TRBD1	TRBV4-1	TRBJ2-2	TGCGCCAGCAGCCAGGCAGGGGGCCCCGGGGAGCTGTTTTTT	CASSQAGGPGELFF
NA	NA	TRBV2	TRBJ2-1	TGTGCCAGCAGTGAAATCTACAATGAGCAGTTCTTC	CASSEIYNEQFF
NA	NA	TRBV5-1	TRBJ2-2	TGCGCCAGCAGCCCCAAAGGGGCAGGGGCTCCGGGCACCGGGGAGCTGTTTTTT	CASSPKGAGAPGTGELFF
NA	NA	TRBV27	TRBJ2-1	TGTGCCAGCAGTTTGGGCAGGTACAATGAGCAGTTCTTC	CASSLGRYNEQFF
NA	TRBD2	TRBV11-2	TRBJ2-1	TGTGCCAGCAGCTCCCGGACTAGCGGGAGGAATGAGCAGTTCTTC	CASSSRTSGRNEQFF
NA	NA	TRBV27	TRBJ1-5	TGTGCCAGCAGTCCGGGCAGGGTTCCTTATCAGCCCCAGCATTTT	CASSPGRVPYQPQHF
NA	TRBD1	TRBV9	TRBJ2-3	TGTGCCAGCAGCCCTTGGGACAGGGGGCGCCAAGATACGCAGTATTTT	CASSPWDRGRQDTQYF
NA	TRBD2	TRBV27	TRBJ2-3	TGTGCCAGTATATCCGTTTCGACTAGCGGGAGTTTAAGTACGCAGTATTTT	CASISVSTSGSLSTQYF
NA	TRBD1	TRBV11-2	TRBJ1-6	TGTGCCAGCAGCTCTCTAACAGGGGGCGGTTCACCCCTCCACTTT	CASSSLTGGGSPLHF
NA	TRBD1	TRBV5-1	TRBJ2-7	TGCGCCAGCAGCCCCCGGGACAGGGTCTACGAGCAGTACTTC	CASSPRDRVYEQYF
NA	TRBD2	TRBV6-5	TRBJ2-7	TGTGCCAGCAGTTACTCGTCCCGACTAGCGGCCTACGAGCAGTACTTC	CASSYSSRLAAYEQYF
NA	NA	TRBV5-1	TRBJ2-7	TGCGCCAGCAGCTTGGCCGACGGCAGCTACTACGAGCAGTACTTC	CASSLADGSYYEQYF
NA	NA	TRBV2	TRBJ1-2	TGTGCCACCTCAGAAGGATACGCTAACTATGGCTACACCTTC	CATSEGYANYGYTF
NA	TRBD2	TRBV25-1	TRBJ2-5	TGTGCCAGCAGTGAATCAACGGGGGGGCCCTTCCAAGAGACCCAGTACTTC	CASSESTGGPFQETQYF
NA	NA	TRBV9	TRBJ2-3	TGTGCCAGCAGCGTAGACACAGATACGCAGTATTTT	CASSVDTDTQYF
NA	TRBD2	TRBV7-8	TRBJ2-1	TGTGCCAGCAGTCGGACTAGCGGGAGGGGGGCGAATGAGCAGTTCTTC	CASSRTSGRGANEQFF